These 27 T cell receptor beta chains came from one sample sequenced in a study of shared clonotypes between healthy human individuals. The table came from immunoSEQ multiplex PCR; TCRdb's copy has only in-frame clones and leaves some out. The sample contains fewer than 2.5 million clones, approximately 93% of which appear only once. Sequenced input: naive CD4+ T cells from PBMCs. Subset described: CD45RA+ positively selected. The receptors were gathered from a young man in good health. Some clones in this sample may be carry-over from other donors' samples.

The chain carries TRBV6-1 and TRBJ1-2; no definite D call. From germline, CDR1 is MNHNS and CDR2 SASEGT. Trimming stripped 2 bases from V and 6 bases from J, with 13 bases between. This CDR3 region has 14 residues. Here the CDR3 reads CASSEQLGVNGYTF. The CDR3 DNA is TGTGCCAGCAGTGAACAGCTCGGGGTGAATGGCTACACCTTC.

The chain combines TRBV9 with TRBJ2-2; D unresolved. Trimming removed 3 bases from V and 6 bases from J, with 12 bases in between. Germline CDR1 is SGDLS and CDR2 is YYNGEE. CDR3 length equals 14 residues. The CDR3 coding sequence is TGTGCCAGCAGCGCCTCAGGCGGCCCCGGGGAGCTGTTTTTT. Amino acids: CASSASGGPGELFF.

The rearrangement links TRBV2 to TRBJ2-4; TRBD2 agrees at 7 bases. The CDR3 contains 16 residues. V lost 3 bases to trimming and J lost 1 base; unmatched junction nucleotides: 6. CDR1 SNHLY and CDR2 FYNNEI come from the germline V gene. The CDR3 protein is CASSDMLTSAKNIQYF. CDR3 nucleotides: TGTGCCAGCAGTGATATGCTGACTAGCGCCAAAAACATTCAGTACTTC.

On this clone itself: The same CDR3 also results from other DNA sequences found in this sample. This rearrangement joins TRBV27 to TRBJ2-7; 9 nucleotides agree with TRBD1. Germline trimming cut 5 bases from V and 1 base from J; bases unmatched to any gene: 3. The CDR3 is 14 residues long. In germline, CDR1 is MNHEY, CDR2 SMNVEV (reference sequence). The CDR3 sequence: CASSPDRGSYEQYF. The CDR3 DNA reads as TGTGCCAGCAGTCCCGACAGGGGGTCCTACGAGCAGTACTTC.

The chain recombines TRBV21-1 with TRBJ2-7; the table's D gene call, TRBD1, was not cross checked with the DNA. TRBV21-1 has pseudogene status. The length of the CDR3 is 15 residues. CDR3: CASSKSGQLSYEQYF. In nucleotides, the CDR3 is TGTGCCAGCAGCAAAAGTGGACAGCTTAGCTACGAGCAGTACTTC.

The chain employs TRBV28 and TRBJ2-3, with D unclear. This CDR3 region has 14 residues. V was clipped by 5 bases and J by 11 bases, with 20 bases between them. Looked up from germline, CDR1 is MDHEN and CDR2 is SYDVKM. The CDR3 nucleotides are TGTGCCAGCAGTCCATATCAACAGAGGTATGGGCAGTATTTT. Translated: CASSPYQQRYGQYF.

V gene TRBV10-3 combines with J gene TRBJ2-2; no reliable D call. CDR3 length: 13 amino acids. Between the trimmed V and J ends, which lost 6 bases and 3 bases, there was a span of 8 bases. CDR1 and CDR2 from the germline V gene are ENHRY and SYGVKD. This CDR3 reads CAIRGSDTGELFF. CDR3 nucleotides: TGTGCCATCAGGGGGTCCGACACCGGGGAGCTGTTTTTT.

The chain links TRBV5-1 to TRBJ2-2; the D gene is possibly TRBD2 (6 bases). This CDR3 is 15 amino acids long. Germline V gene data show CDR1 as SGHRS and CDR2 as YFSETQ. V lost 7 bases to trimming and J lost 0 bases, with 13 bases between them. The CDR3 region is CASSRLEPNTGELFF. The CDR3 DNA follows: TGCGCCAGCTCCAGACTAGAACCGAACACCGGGGAGCTGTTTTTT.

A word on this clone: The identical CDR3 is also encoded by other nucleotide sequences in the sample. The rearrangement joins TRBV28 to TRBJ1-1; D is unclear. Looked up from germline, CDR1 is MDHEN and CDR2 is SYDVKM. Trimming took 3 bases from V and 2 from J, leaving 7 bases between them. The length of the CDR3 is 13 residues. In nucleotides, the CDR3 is TGTGCCAGCAGTTTCGTCGAAAACACTGAAGCTTTCTTT. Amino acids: CASSFVENTEAFF.

The CDR3 loop reads CASSLGWGAGPDTQYF. In DNA, the CDR3 is TGTGCCAGCAGCCTCGGGTGGGGGGCCGGGCCAGATACGCAGTATTTT. The J gene is TRBJ2-3, the V gene TRBV2; possibly TRBD1 or TRBD2 for D (6 bases each). CDR1 and CDR2 (germline): SNHLY, FYNNEI. V was trimmed by 6 bases and J by 4 bases, leaving 20 bases between them. This CDR3 comprises 16 residues.

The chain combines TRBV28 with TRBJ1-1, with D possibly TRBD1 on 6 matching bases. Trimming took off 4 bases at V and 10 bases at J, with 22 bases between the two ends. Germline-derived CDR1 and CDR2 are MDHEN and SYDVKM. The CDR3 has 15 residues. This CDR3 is CASSYKGSRGGGAFF. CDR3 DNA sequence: TGTGCCAGCAGTTACAAGGGATCCAGGGGCGGGGGAGCTTTCTTT.

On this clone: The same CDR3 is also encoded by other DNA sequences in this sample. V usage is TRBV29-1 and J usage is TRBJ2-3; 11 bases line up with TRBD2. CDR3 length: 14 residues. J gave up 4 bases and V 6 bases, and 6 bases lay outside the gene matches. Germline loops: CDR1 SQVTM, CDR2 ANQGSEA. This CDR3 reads CSVPTSGSSDTQYF. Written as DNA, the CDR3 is TGCAGCGTGCCCACTAGCGGGAGTTCAGATACGCAGTATTTT.

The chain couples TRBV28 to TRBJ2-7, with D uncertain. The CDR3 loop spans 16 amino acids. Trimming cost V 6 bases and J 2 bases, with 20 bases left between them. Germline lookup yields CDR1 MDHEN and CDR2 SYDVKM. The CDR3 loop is CASSPGLLGFTYEQYF. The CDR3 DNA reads TGTGCCAGCAGCCCTGGTTTACTGGGCTTCACCTACGAGCAGTACTTC.

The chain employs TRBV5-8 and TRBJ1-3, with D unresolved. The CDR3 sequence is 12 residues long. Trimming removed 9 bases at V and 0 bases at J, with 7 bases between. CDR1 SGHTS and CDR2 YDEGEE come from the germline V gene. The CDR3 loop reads CATRSSGNTIYF. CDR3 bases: TGTGCCACCCGGAGCTCTGGAAACACCATATATTTT.

In DNA form, the CDR3 reads TGTGCTAGTGGTCCTTCCGGGACAGGGAATACGCAGTATTTT. It encodes CASGPSGTGNTQYF. The rearrangement uses TRBV12-5 and TRBJ2-3, with 9 bases aligning to TRBD1. CDR3 length: 14 residues. With V trimmed by 5 bases and J by 7 bases, 7 bases remained unmatched. Germline V gives CDR1 LGHNT, CDR2 FRNRAP.

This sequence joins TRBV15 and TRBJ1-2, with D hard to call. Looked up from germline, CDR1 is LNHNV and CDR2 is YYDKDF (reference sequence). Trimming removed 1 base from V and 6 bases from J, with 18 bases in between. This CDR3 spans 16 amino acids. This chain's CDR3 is CATSRADSLREDGYTF. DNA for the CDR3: TGTGCCACCAGCAGAGCGGACTCCCTAAGGGAAGATGGCTACACCTTC.

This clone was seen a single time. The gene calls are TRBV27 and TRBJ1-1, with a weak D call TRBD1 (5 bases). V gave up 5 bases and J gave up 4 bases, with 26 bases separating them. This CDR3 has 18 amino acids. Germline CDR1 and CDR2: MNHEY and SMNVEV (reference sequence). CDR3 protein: CASSPSRYRRGPLTEAFF. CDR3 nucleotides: TGTGCCAGCAGTCCATCGCGATACCGTAGGGGCCCGCTCACTGAAGCTTTCTTT.

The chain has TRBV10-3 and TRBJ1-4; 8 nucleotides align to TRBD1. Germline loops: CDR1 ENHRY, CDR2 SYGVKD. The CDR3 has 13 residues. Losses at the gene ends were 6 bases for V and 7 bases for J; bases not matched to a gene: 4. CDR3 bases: TGTGCCATCAGGGACAGGGATGCTGAAAAACTGTTTTTT. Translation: CAIRDRDAEKLFF.

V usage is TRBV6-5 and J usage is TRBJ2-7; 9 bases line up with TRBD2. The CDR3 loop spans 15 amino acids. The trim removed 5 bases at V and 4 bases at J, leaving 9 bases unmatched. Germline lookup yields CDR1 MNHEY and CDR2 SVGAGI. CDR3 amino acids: CASSTLAGVGYEQYF. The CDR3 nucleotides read TGTGCCAGCAGTACCTTAGCGGGAGTAGGGTACGAGCAGTACTTC.

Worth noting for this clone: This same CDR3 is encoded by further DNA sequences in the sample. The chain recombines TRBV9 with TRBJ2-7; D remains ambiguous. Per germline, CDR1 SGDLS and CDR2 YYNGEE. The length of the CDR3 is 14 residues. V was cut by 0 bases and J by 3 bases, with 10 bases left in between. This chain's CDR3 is CASSVAPSSYEQYF. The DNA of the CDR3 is TGTGCCAGCAGCGTAGCCCCCTCCAGCTACGAGCAGTACTTC. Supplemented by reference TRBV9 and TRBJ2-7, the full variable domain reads DSGVTQTPKHLITATGQRVTLRCSPRSGDLSVYWYQQSLDQGLQFLIQYYNGEERAKGNILERFSAQQFPDLHSELNLSSLELGDSALYFCASSVAPSSYEQYFGPGTRLTVT.

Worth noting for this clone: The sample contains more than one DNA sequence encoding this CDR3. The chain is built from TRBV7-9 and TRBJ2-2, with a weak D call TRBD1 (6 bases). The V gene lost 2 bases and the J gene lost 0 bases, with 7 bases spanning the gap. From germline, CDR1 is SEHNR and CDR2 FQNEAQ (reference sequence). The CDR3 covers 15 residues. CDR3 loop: CASSLRTANTGELFF. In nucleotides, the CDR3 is TGTGCCAGCAGCTTACGGACAGCGAACACCGGGGAGCTGTTTTTT.

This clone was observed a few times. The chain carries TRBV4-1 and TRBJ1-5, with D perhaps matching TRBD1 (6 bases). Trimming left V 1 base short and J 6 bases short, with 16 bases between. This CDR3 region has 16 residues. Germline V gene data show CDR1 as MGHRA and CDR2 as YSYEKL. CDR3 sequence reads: CASSQVGQGKSQPQHF. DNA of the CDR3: TGCGCCAGCAGCCAAGTCGGTCAGGGGAAGAGTCAGCCCCAGCATTTT.

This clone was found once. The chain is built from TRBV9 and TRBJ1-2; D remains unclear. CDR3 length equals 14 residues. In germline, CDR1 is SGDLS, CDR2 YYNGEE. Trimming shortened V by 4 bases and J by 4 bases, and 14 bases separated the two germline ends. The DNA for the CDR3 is TGTGCCAGCAGCCCCCGGCAGTTACCCTATGGCTACACCTTC. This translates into CASSPRQLPYGYTF.

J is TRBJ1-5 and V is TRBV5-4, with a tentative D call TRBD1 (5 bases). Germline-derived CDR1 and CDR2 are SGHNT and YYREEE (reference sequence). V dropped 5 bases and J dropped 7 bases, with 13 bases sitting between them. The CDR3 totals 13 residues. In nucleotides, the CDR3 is TGTGCCAGCAGTGAGGGACGGGAACAGCCCCAGCATTTT. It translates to CASSEGREQPQHF.

DNA for the CDR3: TGTGCCAGCAGTCCCACGACAGGGGGCGACTACGAGCAGTACTTC. Encoded protein: CASSPTTGGDYEQYF. The J gene is TRBJ2-7, the V gene TRBV27; 10 nucleotides agree with TRBD1. The junction had 7 bases not matched to a gene; V was cut back by 5 bases and J by 3 bases. Per germline, CDR1 MNHEY and CDR2 SMNVEV (reference sequence). The CDR3 length is 15 residues.

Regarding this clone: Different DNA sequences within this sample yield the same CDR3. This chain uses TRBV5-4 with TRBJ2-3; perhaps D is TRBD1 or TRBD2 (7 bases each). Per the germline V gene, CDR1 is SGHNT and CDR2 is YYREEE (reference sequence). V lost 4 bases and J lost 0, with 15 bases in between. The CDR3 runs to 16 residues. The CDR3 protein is CASSPGGTASTDTQYF. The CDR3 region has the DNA TGTGCCAGCAGCCCCGGGGGGACAGCTAGCACAGATACGCAGTATTTT.

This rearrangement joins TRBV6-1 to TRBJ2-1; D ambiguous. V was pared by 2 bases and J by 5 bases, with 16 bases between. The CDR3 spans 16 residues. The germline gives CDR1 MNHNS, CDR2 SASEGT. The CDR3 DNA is TGTGCCAGCAGTGAAAGAGAGGTTTTTTCAAACAATGAGCAGTTCTTC. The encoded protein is CASSEREVFSNNEQFF.